A single sample gave rise to the 21 T cell receptor beta chains below, sequenced in a study of cytomegalovirus exposure and HLA in healthy donors. The PCR contained 60 Vbeta and 13 Jbeta primers. Libraries were prepared by immunoSEQ multiplex PCR; TCRdb keeps only in-frame clonotypes and omits some of them. The data show some 130,000 clones, 70% to 75% seen once. Sequences were obtained from PBMCs. All receptors derive from a male donor in good health and CMV-seronegative.

This clone has just a few counts. V and J are TRBV28 and TRBJ2-2; TRBD2 agrees at 14 bases. J gave up 6 bases and V 5 bases, and 14 bases lay outside the gene matches. This CDR3 region has 19 residues. Germline V lookup: CDR1 MDHEN, CDR2 SYDVKM. This CDR3 reads CASSRRKWTSGGWAGELFF. DNA of the CDR3: TGTGCCAGCAGTCGCCGAAAATGGACTAGCGGGGGGTGGGCCGGGGAGCTGTTTTTT.

V usage is TRBV2 and J usage is TRBJ1-5; maybe TRBD1 (6 bases). V was shortened by 5 bases and J by 0 bases, with 11 bases between the two germline ends. The CDR3 has 15 residues. From germline, CDR1 is SNHLY and CDR2 FYNNEI. CDR3 DNA sequence: TGTGCCAGCAGTAAACGGACAGATAGCAATCAGCCCCAGCATTTT. Protein product: CASSKRTDSNQPQHF.

In this sample, this clone turned up a few times. The chain couples TRBV19 to TRBJ2-3; the match to TRBD1 covers 9 bases. J was trimmed by 3 bases and V by 6 bases; bases with no gene match: 4. CDR1 is LNHDA, CDR2 SQIVND, per germline (reference sequence). The CDR3 length is 14 residues. CDR3 sequence reads: CASRGTGPTDTQYF. Here the CDR3 DNA reads TGTGCCAGTAGAGGGACAGGGCCAACAGATACGCAGTATTTT.

The rearrangement joins TRBV23-1 to TRBJ1-6, with 10 bases aligning to TRBD1. TRBV23-1 is annotated as an ORF whose role is uncertain. The CDR3 has 14 amino acids. V shed 10 bases, J shed 8 bases, and the junction held 8 bases outside the gene matches. CDR3 loop: CATKGGQGDSPLHF. The DNA of the CDR3 is TGCGCCACAAAAGGAGGACAGGGGGATTCACCCCTCCACTTT.

This clone was observed a handful of times. The rearrangement joins TRBV6-5 to TRBJ2-5, with D possibly TRBD1 on 5 matching bases. Germline-derived CDR1 and CDR2 are MNHEY and SVGAGI. The CDR3 has 15 amino acids. V was clipped by 1 base and J by 2 bases, with 11 bases between them. Here the CDR3 DNA reads TGTGCCAGCAGTTACTTTGGGCAGGGACAAGAGACCCAGTACTTC. It translates to CASSYFGQGQETQYF.

This rearrangement joins TRBV14 to TRBJ2-1, with 9 bases fitting TRBD2. Germline-derived CDR1 and CDR2 are SGHDN and FVKESK. Losses at the gene ends were 0 bases for V and 5 bases for J; bases not matched to a gene: 11. This CDR3 region has 18 residues. CDR3 sequence (DNA): TGTGCCAGCAGCCAAGAAGGACGGCTAGCGGGAATTGACAATGAGCAGTTCTTC. Protein: CASSQEGRLAGIDNEQFF.

This chain uses TRBV29-1 with TRBJ2-3; TRBD2 is a possible D gene (6 bases). V dropped 5 bases and J dropped 0 bases, with 15 bases sitting between them. Germline loops: CDR1 SQVTM, CDR2 ANQGSEA. This CDR3 is 15 amino acids long. CDR3 sequence (DNA): TGCAGCGTTAGACTCTCAAGCGGGAGCACAGATACGCAGTATTTT. Translating it yields CSVRLSSGSTDTQYF.

This clone occurred once. The chain uses TRBV9 and TRBJ2-1, with 8 bases fitting TRBD1. V lost 3 bases and J lost 5; bases outside the gene matches: 4. Germline V lookup: CDR1 SGDLS, CDR2 YYNGEE. CDR3 length: 14 residues. The CDR3: CASSAGTGHNEQFF. DNA for the CDR3: TGTGCCAGCAGCGCGGGGACAGGTCACAATGAGCAGTTCTTC.

The chain combines TRBV19 with TRBJ2-7; no reliable D call. Per the germline V gene, CDR1 is LNHDA and CDR2 is SQIVND (reference sequence). CDR3 length equals 13 residues. Trimming removed 1 base at V and 4 bases at J, with 8 bases between. As DNA, the CDR3 is TGTGCCAGTAGTATAGCCAACAAGTACGAGCAGTACTTC. This gives the protein CASSIANKYEQYF. The full variable domain, in which reference TRBV19 and TRBJ2-7 provide the parts outside the CDR3, is DGGITQSPKYLFRKEGQNVTLSCEQNLNHDAMYWYRQDPGQGLRLIYYSQIVNDFQKGDIAEGYSVSREKKESFPLTVTSAQKNPTAFYLCASSIANKYEQYFGPGTRLTVT.

This chain joins TRBV7-9 and TRBJ2-7; TRBD2 aligns across 7 bases. The CDR3 runs 16 residues. V lost 4 bases to trimming and J lost 2 bases; unmatched junction nucleotides: 11. Germline V gene data show CDR1 as SEHNR and CDR2 as FQNEAQ (reference sequence). CDR3 residues: CASSSDFRGSPYEQYF. Written as DNA, the CDR3 is TGTGCCAGCAGCTCGGACTTTCGCGGGAGTCCCTACGAGCAGTACTTC.

The chain links TRBV7-9 to TRBJ2-7, with 10 bases that match TRBD1. The CDR3 is 14 amino acids. Germline CDR1 SEHNR, CDR2 FQNEAQ (reference sequence). The ends lost 6 bases at V and 3 bases at J; junction bases unmatched: 5. The CDR3 loop is CASSSGQGGYEQYF. CDR3 sequence (DNA): TGTGCCAGCAGTTCCGGACAGGGGGGCTACGAGCAGTACTTC.

The rearrangement joins TRBV15 to TRBJ2-3; a possible D gene is TRBD1 (5 bases). The CDR3 extends over 14 amino acids. Germline V lookup: CDR1 LNHNV, CDR2 YYDKDF (reference sequence). Between the trimmed V and J ends, which lost 6 bases and 1 base, there was a span of 11 bases. The CDR3 DNA is TGTGCCACCAGAGTTTCCAGGGGCACAGATACGCAGTATTTT. This gives the protein CATRVSRGTDTQYF.

V is TRBV13 and J is TRBJ2-7; TRBD2 matches at 7 bases. CDR1 is PRHDT and CDR2 is FYEKMQ in the germline V gene (reference sequence). The junction had 13 bases not matched to a gene; V was cut back by 5 bases and J by 3 bases. This CDR3 is 16 amino acids long. CDR3 amino acids: CASSRPGGLLHYEQYF. The CDR3 DNA is TGTGCCAGCAGCCGACCGGGGGGACTACTCCACTACGAGCAGTACTTC.

On this clone: Other DNA sequences in this sample translate to the same CDR3. The J gene is TRBJ2-6, the V gene TRBV2; 10 bases are a match to TRBD1. This CDR3 spans 14 amino acids. Germline loops: CDR1 SNHLY, CDR2 FYNNEI. The V segment lost 9 bases and the J segment 10 bases; nucleotides outside the gene matches: 9. CDR3 sequence reads: CASSAGTGVNVLTF. The CDR3 DNA reads TGTGCCAGTAGCGCCGGGACAGGGGTTAACGTCCTGACTTTC.

V gene TRBV12-2 combines with J gene TRBJ1-5. TRBV12-2 is reported as a pseudogene. The CDR3 runs 17 residues. CDR3 loop: CASRFTRDCKSNQPQHF. The CDR3 DNA follows: TGTGCAAGTCGCTTCACCCGGGATTGTAAGAGCAATCAGCCCCAGCATTTT.

The chain couples TRBV6-6 to TRBJ2-2; weak D call: TRBD2 (5 bases). This CDR3 is built from 14 residues. Germline V gene data show CDR1 as MNHNY and CDR2 as SVGAGI (reference sequence). V was trimmed by 5 bases and J by 3 bases, leaving 10 bases between them. In nucleotides, the CDR3 is TGTGCCAGCAGTCGACCGCGGGACACCGGGGAGCTGTTTTTT. As protein: CASSRPRDTGELFF.

The chain employs TRBV27 and TRBJ2-1; 7 nucleotides agree with TRBD1. The germline CDR1 and CDR2 sequences are MNHEY and SMNVEV (reference sequence). CDR3 length: 13 residues. Trimming took 4 bases from V and 4 from J; bases not matched to a gene: 1. DNA for the CDR3: TGTGCCAGCAGTTACAGGGGATACAATGAGCAGTTCTTC. It yields the protein CASSYRGYNEQFF.

This clone was seen just once. The CDR3 spells CASSQEGSGAGTGELFF. The CDR3 region has the DNA TGCGCCAGCAGCCAAGAGGGTAGCGGGGCCGGCACCGGGGAGCTGTTTTTT. The chain carries TRBV4-3 and TRBJ2-2; 8 nucleotides agree with TRBD2. This CDR3 comprises 17 residues. The germline gives CDR1 LGHNA, CDR2 YSLEER. V lost 0 bases, J lost 4 bases, and 7 bases stayed unmatched.

V usage is TRBV5-8 and J usage is TRBJ1-5, with no clear D. The V and J ends lost 0 bases and 2 bases respectively, with 12 bases between them. In germline, CDR1 is SGHTS, CDR2 YDEGEE. CDR3 length: 16 amino acids. This chain's CDR3 is CASSLGQRIGNQPQHF. For the CDR3, the DNA is TGTGCCAGCAGCTTGGGACAACGGATTGGCAATCAGCCCCAGCATTTT.

The DNA for the CDR3 is TGTGCCTGGAGTGTCCTGGGGGCGGGTGAGCAGTACTTC. Residues: CAWSVLGAGEQYF. This chain connects TRBV30 to TRBJ2-7; tentative D call: TRBD1 (6 bases). The CDR3 is 13 amino acids. V dropped 0 bases and J dropped 7 bases, with 13 bases sitting between them. Looked up from germline, CDR1 is GTSNPN and CDR2 is SVGIG (reference sequence).

The chain employs TRBV6-8 and TRBJ2-7; 9 bases are a match to TRBD1. The germline V gene encodes CDR1 MNHGY and CDR2 SAAAGT. This CDR3 spans 16 amino acids. V was pared by 2 bases and J by 3 bases, with 8 bases of the junction left unmatched. The CDR3 DNA follows: TGTGCCAGCAGTTACGGGGGACAGGGCCGTTACTACGAGCAGTACTTC. Protein sequence: CASSYGGQGRYYEQYF.